Below, one T cell receptor beta chain is given with its context. With only one base between it and a far larger clone, this is likely a read error. There were TCR beta CDR3 regions amplified from RNA transcripts. TCR CDR3 underwent first-round RT-PCR with the HTBI primer set. From the multiplex PCR reads, TCRdb called clonotypes with MiXCR, one entry per CDR3 protein. The repertoire has about 620,000 distinct CDR3 sequences, 15% to 20% of them found once; the top ten carry around 3.9%. This CDR3 has 12 residues. Germline V lookup: CDR1 SGHRS, CDR2 YFSETQ. V lost 4 bases and J 7 bases, leaving 11 bases between the germline ends. The record originates from a study of T cells in Graves' hyperthyroidism and ophthalmopathy.

This TCR derives from a woman aged 25-40 years with Graves' hyperthyroidism. This chain connects TRBV5-1 to TRBJ1-2, with D unclear. The sequencing input was blood. CDR3 DNA: TGCGCCAGCAGCCCAGACACCTGTGGCTACACCTTC. It encodes CASSPDTCGYTF.